The 18 T cell receptor beta chains below were found in one sample sequenced in a study of blood T cell repertoires in COVID-19 (dated by TCRdb to 2019 to 2021). The receptor library was made with the immunoSEQ multiplex PCR assay. The table was pulled from immuneACCESS by TCRdb, which kept in-frame rearrangements only. Such tables lose some clones; where checked, under half of the loss comes from unresolved V genes, and the rest has no known cause. For this sample the table gives around 200,000 clones, of which around 86% were detected only once. 5.6% of the sample is in the top ten clones. The specimen sequenced was PBMCs or T cells enriched from blood (not recorded which). The receptor source for this set is a man aged 35-49 years with acute COVID-19.

This clone is a singleton in its sample. At one boundary the junction diverges from the germline segment, which might be a read error. The J gene is TRBJ2-1, the V gene TRBV7-7, with D possibly TRBD1 on 6 matching bases. This CDR3 region has 19 residues. Germline-derived CDR1 and CDR2 are SSHAT and FNYEAQ (reference sequence). CDR3 in DNA: TGTGCTAGCAGCTTAGGTAGGGAGACGGGACATCACTCCTACAATGAGCAGTTCTTC. Its protein product is CASSLGRETGHHSYNEQFF.

This clone has just one count. J is TRBJ2-2 and V is TRBV2; the D is unclear. CDR3 length equals 15 residues. Per germline, CDR1 SNHLY and CDR2 FYNNEI. V was shortened by 6 bases and J by 2 bases, with 13 bases between the two germline ends. The CDR3 nucleotides are TGTGCCAGCAGCTTCAGGAAAACAAACACCGGGGAGCTGTTTTTT. It is translated as CASSFRKTNTGELFF.

J is TRBJ2-1 and V is TRBV19; D might be TRBD1 (6 bases). CDR3 length equals 14 residues. Per the germline V gene, CDR1 is LNHDA and CDR2 is SQIVND (reference sequence). Trimming took 8 bases from V and 7 from J, leaving 18 bases between them. CDR3 nucleotides: TGTGCCAGTGTTGGCAGGGGATGGTCGAATGAGCAGTTCTTC. It codes for CASVGRGWSNEQFF.

This rearrangement joins TRBV13 to TRBJ2-7, with TRBD1 matching over 7 bases. This CDR3 spans 14 amino acids. The germline V gene has CDR1 PRHDT and CDR2 FYEKMQ (reference sequence). J was trimmed by 4 bases and V by 5 bases; bases with no gene match: 8. CDR3 in amino acids: CASSPGTEKYEQYF. CDR3 bases: TGTGCCAGCAGCCCCGGGACAGAGAAGTACGAGCAGTACTTC.

This clone came up a few times. V gene TRBV9 combines with J gene TRBJ2-1; 9 nucleotides align to TRBD2. Germline V gene data show CDR1 as SGDLS and CDR2 as YYNGEE. The CDR3 has 15 amino acids. Trimming removed 3 bases from V and 6 bases from J; junction bases left unmatched: 7. The CDR3 here is CASSAIAGDLNEQFF. In nucleotides, the CDR3 is TGTGCCAGCAGCGCTATAGCGGGAGATCTCAATGAGCAGTTCTTC.

The sample holds one count of this clone. This sequence joins TRBV9 and TRBJ1-1, with D uncertain. Germline CDR1 is SGDLS and CDR2 is YYNGEE. This CDR3 comprises 12 residues. The V end lost 4 bases, the J end lost 0 bases, and 4 bases lay between the germline ends. The chain's CDR3 is CASSPMNTEAFF. CDR3 nucleotides: TGTGCCAGCAGCCCCATGAACACTGAAGCTTTCTTT.

The chain recombines TRBV4-1 with TRBJ2-7; tentative D call: TRBD1 (7 bases). Trimming left V 1 base short and J 3 bases short, with 13 bases between. There are 15 residues in the CDR3. Germline V gene lookup returns CDR1 MGHRA and CDR2 YSYEKL. The CDR3 DNA reads as TGCGCCAGCAGCCAAGTATTCAGGGGGGTCTACGAGCAGTACTTC. Translating gives CASSQVFRGVYEQYF.

In regard to this clone: Additional DNA sequences in this sample encode the identical CDR3. The chain has TRBV30 and TRBJ1-1, with D hard to call. The CDR3 totals 13 residues. Germline loops: CDR1 GTSNPN, CDR2 SVGIG (reference sequence). Trimming removed 0 bases at V and 2 bases at J, with 7 bases between. The CDR3 is CAWSVQINTEAFF. Here the CDR3 DNA reads TGTGCCTGGAGTGTACAGATAAACACTGAAGCTTTCTTT.

V and J are TRBV14 and TRBJ2-7; 9 bases are shared with TRBD2. Germline V gives CDR1 SGHDN, CDR2 FVKESK. The ends lost 0 bases at V and 5 bases at J; junction bases unmatched: 11. The CDR3 covers 17 residues. CDR3 sequence: CASSQDLQAGGVHEQYF. The CDR3 nucleotides read TGTGCCAGCAGCCAAGATCTACAAGCGGGAGGAGTCCACGAGCAGTACTTC.

V usage is TRBV6-5 and J usage is TRBJ2-1, with TRBD1 matching 10 bases. The length of the CDR3 is 14 residues. Germline lookup yields CDR1 MNHEY and CDR2 SVGAGI. The ends lost 2 bases at V and 7 bases at J; junction bases unmatched: 2. The CDR3 sequence is CASSYGTGVNEQFF. Written as DNA, the CDR3 is TGTGCCAGCAGTTACGGGACAGGGGTTAATGAGCAGTTCTTC.

The chain has TRBV4-1 and TRBJ1-1, with 8 bases fitting TRBD1. Germline values: CDR1 MGHRA, CDR2 YSYEKL. The CDR3 is 15 residues long. Trimming at V came to 1 base and at J to 10 bases, leaving 11 bases not matched to a gene. CDR3 sequence reads: CASSQAQGVGVGAFF. The CDR3 DNA reads TGCGCCAGCAGCCAAGCACAGGGGGTCGGTGTGGGAGCTTTCTTT.

The V and J genes are TRBV7-2 and TRBJ1-1, with TRBD1 identical over 7 bases. V shed 5 bases, J shed 5 bases, and the junction held 8 bases outside the gene matches. The CDR3 spans 14 residues. The V gene's germline CDR1 is SGHTA and CDR2 FQGNSA. CDR3 in amino acids: CASSLDRAGTEAFF. CDR3 in DNA: TGTGCCAGCAGCCTCGACAGGGCGGGGACTGAAGCTTTCTTT.

V and J are TRBV24-1 and TRBJ2-7, with D unclear. The germline V gene has CDR1 KGHDR and CDR2 SFDVKD. With 3 bases removed from V and 9 bases from J, the gap between germline ends came to 20 bases. The CDR3 covers 15 residues. The CDR3 sequence is CATSDPTQKVVGQYF. The CDR3 nucleotides read TGTGCCACCAGTGATCCTACTCAAAAAGTTGTCGGGCAGTACTTC.

The rearrangement uses TRBV27 and TRBJ2-2; 13 nucleotides align to TRBD2. The V segment lost 3 bases and the J segment 2 bases; nucleotides outside the gene matches: 12. The CDR3 sequence is 20 residues long. Germline lookup yields CDR1 MNHEY and CDR2 SMNVEV (reference sequence). CDR3 sequence reads: CASSFGPTSGRALNTGELFF. Here the CDR3 DNA reads TGTGCCAGCAGTTTCGGGCCTACTAGCGGGAGGGCCCTTAACACCGGGGAGCTGTTTTTT.

The chain recombines TRBV19 with TRBJ2-7; 11 bases match TRBD2. Unmatched junction bases numbered 8, after V lost 7 bases and J lost 3 bases. CDR3 length equals 15 residues. Germline V gene data show CDR1 as LNHDA and CDR2 as SQIVND (reference sequence). CDR3 in DNA: TGTGCCAGTACTCCTACCGGGACTAGCGGCTACGAGCAGTACTTC. Its translation is CASTPTGTSGYEQYF.

The chain links TRBV27 to TRBJ1-5; weak D call: TRBD1 (5 bases). Trimming left V 0 bases short and J 9 bases short, with 15 bases between. The CDR3 length is 15 residues. Germline V CDR1 and CDR2: MNHEY, SMNVEV (reference sequence). The CDR3 loop reads CASSLSPAGPGPQHF. The CDR3 nucleotides read TGTGCCAGCAGTTTATCCCCTGCGGGGCCCGGGCCCCAGCATTTT.

The V call is TRBV7-3, the J call TRBJ1-1, with D possibly matching TRBD1 (6 bases). Germline lookup yields CDR1 SGHTA and CDR2 FQGTGA. Trimming removed 3 bases from V and 8 bases from J, with 13 bases in between. This CDR3 region has 13 residues. The CDR3 coding sequence is TGTGCCAGCAGCTTCCTTCCTGGACAGGAAGCTTTCTTT. This encodes CASSFLPGQEAFF.

The CDR3 reads CASSLDWGSSDTQYF. The CDR3 coding sequence is TGTGCCAGCAGCTTAGATTGGGGCTCGAGCGATACGCAGTATTTT. The chain recombines TRBV11-2 with TRBJ2-3; TRBD1 is a possible D gene (5 bases). CDR3 length equals 15 residues. The V end lost 0 bases, the J end lost 6 bases, and 13 bases lay between the germline ends. The germline V gene encodes CDR1 SGHAT and CDR2 FQNNGV.